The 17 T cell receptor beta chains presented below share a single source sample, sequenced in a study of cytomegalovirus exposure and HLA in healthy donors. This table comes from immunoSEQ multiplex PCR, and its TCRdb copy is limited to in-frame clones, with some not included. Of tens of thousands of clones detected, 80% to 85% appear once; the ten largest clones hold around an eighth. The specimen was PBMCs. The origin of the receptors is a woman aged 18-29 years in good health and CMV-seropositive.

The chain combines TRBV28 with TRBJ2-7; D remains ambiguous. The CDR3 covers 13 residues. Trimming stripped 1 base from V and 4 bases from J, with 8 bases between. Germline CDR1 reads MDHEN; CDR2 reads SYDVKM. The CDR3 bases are TGTGCCAGCAGTTTATCCCTCGGGTACGAGCAGTACTTC. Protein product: CASSLSLGYEQYF. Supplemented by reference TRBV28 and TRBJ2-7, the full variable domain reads DVKVTQSSRYLVKRTGEKVFLECVQDMDHENMFWYRQDPGLGLRLIYFSYDVKMKEKGDIPEGYSVSREKKERFSLILESASTNQTSMYLCASSLSLGYEQYFGPGTRLTVT.

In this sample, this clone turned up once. As DNA, the CDR3 is TGTGCCTGGATGGGGAGTTTCTACAATGAGCAGTTCTTC. It is translated as CAWMGSFYNEQFF. This chain joins TRBV30 and TRBJ2-1; weak D call: TRBD2 (5 bases). The V gene lost 4 bases and the J gene lost 3 bases, with 10 bases spanning the gap. Per germline, CDR1 GTSNPN and CDR2 SVGIG (reference sequence). The CDR3 sequence is 13 residues long. Variable domain in full (rest from reference TRBV30 and TRBJ2-1): SQTIHQWPATLVQPVGSPLSLECTVEGTSNPNLYWYRQAAGRGLQLLFYSVGIGQISSEVPQNLSASRPQDRQFILSSKKLLLSDSGFYLCAWMGSFYNEQFFGPGTRLTVL.

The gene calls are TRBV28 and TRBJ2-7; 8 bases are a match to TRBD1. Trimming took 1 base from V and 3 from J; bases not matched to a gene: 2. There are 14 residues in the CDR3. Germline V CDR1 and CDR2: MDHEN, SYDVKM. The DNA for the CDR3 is TGTGCCAGCAGTTTATACAGGGGGGTCTACGAGCAGTACTTC. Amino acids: CASSLYRGVYEQYF. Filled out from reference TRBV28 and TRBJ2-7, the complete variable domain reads DVKVTQSSRYLVKRTGEKVFLECVQDMDHENMFWYRQDPGLGLRLIYFSYDVKMKEKGDIPEGYSVSREKKERFSLILESASTNQTSMYLCASSLYRGVYEQYFGPGTRLTVT.

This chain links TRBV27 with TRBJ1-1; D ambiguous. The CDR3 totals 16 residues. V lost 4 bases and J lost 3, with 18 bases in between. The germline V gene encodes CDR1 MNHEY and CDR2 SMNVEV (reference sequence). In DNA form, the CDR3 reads TGTGCCAGCAGTTCTTTCCGGCGGGCAAGCGACACTGAAGCTTTCTTT. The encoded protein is CASSSFRRASDTEAFF.

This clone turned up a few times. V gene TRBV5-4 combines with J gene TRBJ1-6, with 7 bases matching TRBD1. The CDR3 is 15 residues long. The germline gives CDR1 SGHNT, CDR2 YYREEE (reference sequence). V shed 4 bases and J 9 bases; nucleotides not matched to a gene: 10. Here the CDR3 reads CASSEIQGTTSPLHF. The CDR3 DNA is TGTGCCAGCAGCGAGATACAGGGGACGACTTCACCCCTCCACTTT. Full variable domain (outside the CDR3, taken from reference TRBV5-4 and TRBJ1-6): ETGVTQSPTHLIKTRGQQVTLRCSSQSGHNTVSWYQQALGQGPQFIFQYYREEENGRGNFPPRFSGLQFPNYSSELNVNALELDDSALYLCASSEIQGTTSPLHFGNGTRLTVT.

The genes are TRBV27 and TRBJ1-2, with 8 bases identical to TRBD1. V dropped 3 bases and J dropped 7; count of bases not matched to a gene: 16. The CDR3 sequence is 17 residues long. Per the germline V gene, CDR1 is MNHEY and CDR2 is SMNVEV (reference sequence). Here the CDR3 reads CASSLAPVGQGAFGYTF. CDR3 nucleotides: TGTGCCAGCAGTTTGGCGCCTGTGGGGCAGGGGGCATTTGGCTACACCTTC.

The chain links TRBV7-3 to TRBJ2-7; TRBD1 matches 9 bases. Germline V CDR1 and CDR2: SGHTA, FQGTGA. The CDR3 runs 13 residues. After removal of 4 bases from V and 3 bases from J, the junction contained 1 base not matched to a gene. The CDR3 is CASSSTGGYEQYF. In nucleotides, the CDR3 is TGTGCCAGCAGCTCGACAGGGGGCTACGAGCAGTACTTC.

CDR3 nucleotides: TGTGCCACCAGCAGAGATCGCGATACGAACACTGAAGCTTTCTTT. Its translation is CATSRDRDTNTEAFF. V usage is TRBV15 and J usage is TRBJ1-1; D gene ambiguous. The CDR3 runs 15 residues. V lost 0 bases and J lost 1, with 9 bases in between. The germline CDR1 and CDR2 sequences are LNHNV and YYDKDF (reference sequence).

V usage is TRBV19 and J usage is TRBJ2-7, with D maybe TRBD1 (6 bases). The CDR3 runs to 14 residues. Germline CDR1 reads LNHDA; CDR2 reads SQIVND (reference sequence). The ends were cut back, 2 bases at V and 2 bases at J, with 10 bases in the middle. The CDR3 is CASSINRVAYEQYF. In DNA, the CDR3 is TGTGCCAGTAGTATAAACAGGGTGGCCTACGAGCAGTACTTC.

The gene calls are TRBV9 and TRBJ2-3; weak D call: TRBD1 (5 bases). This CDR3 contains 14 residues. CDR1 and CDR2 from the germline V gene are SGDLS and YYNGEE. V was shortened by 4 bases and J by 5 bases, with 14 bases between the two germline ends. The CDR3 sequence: CASSKEGVEDTQYF. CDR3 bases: TGTGCCAGCAGCAAGGAAGGGGTAGAAGATACGCAGTATTTT.

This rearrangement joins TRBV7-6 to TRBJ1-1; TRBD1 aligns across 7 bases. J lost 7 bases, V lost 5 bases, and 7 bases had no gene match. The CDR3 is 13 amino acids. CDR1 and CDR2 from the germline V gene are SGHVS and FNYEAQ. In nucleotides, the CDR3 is TGTGCCAGCAGCGTCCGACAGGGTGATGAAGCTTTCTTT. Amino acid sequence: CASSVRQGDEAFF.

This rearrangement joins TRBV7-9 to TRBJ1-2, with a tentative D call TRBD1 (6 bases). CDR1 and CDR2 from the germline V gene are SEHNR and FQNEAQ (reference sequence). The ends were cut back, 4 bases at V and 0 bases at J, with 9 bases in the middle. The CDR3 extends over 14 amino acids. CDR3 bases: TGTGCCAGCAGCTCCCAGGGGTCTAACTATGGCTACACCTTC. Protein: CASSSQGSNYGYTF.

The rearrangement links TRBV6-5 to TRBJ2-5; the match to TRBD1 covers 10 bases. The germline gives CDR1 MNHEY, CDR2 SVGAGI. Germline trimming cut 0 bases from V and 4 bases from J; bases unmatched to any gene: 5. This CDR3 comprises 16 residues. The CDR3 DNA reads TGTGCCAGCAGTTACTCGAGGACAGGGGGGGGAGAGACCCAGTACTTC. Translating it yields CASSYSRTGGGETQYF.

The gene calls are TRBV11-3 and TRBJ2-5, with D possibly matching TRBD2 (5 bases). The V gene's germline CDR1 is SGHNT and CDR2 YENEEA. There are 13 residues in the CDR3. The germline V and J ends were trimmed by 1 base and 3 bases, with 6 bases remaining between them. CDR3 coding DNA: TGTGCCAGCAGCTTAGGGCGGGAAGAGACCCAGTACTTC. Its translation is CASSLGREETQYF.

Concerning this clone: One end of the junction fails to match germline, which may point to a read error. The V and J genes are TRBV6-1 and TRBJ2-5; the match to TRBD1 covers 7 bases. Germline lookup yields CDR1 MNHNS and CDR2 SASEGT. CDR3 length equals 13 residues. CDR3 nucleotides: TGTGCCAGCAGTCTCGGGACAGTACCATCATTGGACTTC. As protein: CASSLGTVPSLDF.

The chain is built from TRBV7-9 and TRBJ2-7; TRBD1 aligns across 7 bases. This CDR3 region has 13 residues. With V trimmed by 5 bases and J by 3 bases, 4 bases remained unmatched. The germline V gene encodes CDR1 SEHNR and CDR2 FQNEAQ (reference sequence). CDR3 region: CASSPDRVYEQYF. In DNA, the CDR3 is TGTGCCAGCAGCCCCGACAGGGTCTACGAGCAGTACTTC.

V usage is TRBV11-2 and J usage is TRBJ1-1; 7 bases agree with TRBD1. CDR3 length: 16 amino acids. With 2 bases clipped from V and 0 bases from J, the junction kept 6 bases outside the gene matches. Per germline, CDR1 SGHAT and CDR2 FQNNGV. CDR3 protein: CASSLPQGRLNTEAFF. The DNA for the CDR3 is TGTGCCAGCAGCTTACCACAGGGGCGGCTGAACACTGAAGCTTTCTTT.